These T cell receptor beta chains were read from a single sample in a study of T cells in narcolepsy. Repertoires were generated with immunoSEQ multiplex PCR, while TCRdb's copy carries only in-frame clones and drops some. The sample yields about 29,000 clones, around 87% seen once. The specimen sequenced was memory (CD45RA-) CD4+ T cells from blood. These receptors were obtained from a human donor in good health. The CDR3 runs from the conserved cysteine through the conserved F or W. Each record gives: D gene, J gene, clone size, V gene, CDR3 DNA, CDR3 protein. The D gene is left open where the match is weak. Expanded clones get a size class; other rows say once, few or many, or leave the size out.

>TRBD1|TRBJ2-3|NA|TRBV29-1
TGCAGCGTTGGCTGGGACAGGGACACAGATACGCAGTATTTT
CSVGWDRDTDTQYF
>NA|TRBJ2-7|NA|TRBV10-2
TGCGCCAGCAGTGATGTTACTAGGGCCGAGCAGTACTTC
CASSDVTRAEQYF
>TRBD2|TRBJ2-3|NA|TRBV25-1
TGTGCCAGCAGTGAACCGGGGACTAGCGGCGGGACAGATACGCAGTATTTT
CASSEPGTSGGTDTQYF
>TRBD1|TRBJ2-1|NA|TRBV5-1
TGCGCCAGCAAGAGGGGACAGGGTACGAATGAGCAGTTCTTC
CASKRGQGTNEQFF
>TRBD2|TRBJ2-7|NA|TRBV7-7
TGTGCCAGCAGCTTATTTGGGGGGGACTCCGAGCAGTACTTC
CASSLFGGDSEQYF
>NA|TRBJ1-4|NA|TRBV18
TGTGCCAGCTCCCGTCGGCAGAATGAAAAACTGTTTTTT
CASSRRQNEKLFF
>NA|TRBJ2-7|NA|TRBV4-1
TGCGCCAGCAGCCAAGAACCTGGACGGTCCTACGAGCAGTACTTC
CASSQEPGRSYEQYF
>NA|TRBJ1-2|NA|TRBV11-2
TGTGCCAGCAGCTTATACCCGGGGGCTAACTATGGCTACACCTTC
CASSLYPGANYGYTF
>TRBD1|TRBJ2-7|NA|TRBV11-3
TGTGCCAGCAGCCGAGACGGGACAGGGGGAAGGGAGCAGTACTTC
CASSRDGTGGREQYF
>TRBD1|TRBJ1-3|NA|TRBV6-5
TGTGCCAGCAGTAGGGACAGGGCCAGGGGAAACACCATATATTTT
CASSRDRARGNTIYF
>NA|TRBJ1-4|NA|TRBV27
TGTGCCAGCAGTTTCGCAGGGTTTGAAAAACTGTTTTTT
CASSFAGFEKLFF
>NA|TRBJ2-6|NA|TRBV28
TGTGCCAGCAGTCCCGGGGGACCCGGGGCCAACGTCTTGACTTTC
CASSPGGPGANVLTF
>NA|TRBJ1-1|few|TRBV4-3
TGCGCCAGCAGCTCTCAGGCCACCAAAAACACTGAAGCTTTCTTT
CASSSQATKNTEAFF
>NA|TRBJ2-7|few|TRBV11-1
TGTGCCAGCAGCTTATCTTGGGCAGGCTCTGGGGAGCAGTACTTC
CASSLSWAGSGEQYF
>TRBD1|TRBJ2-7|NA|TRBV7-9
TGTGCCAGCAGCATAAACCGGGACAGGGGAGGCGAGCAGTACTTC
CASSINRDRGGEQYF
>TRBD2|TRBJ2-1|NA|TRBV10-3
TGTGCCATCAGAGGGACTAGCGGGCGCGATGAGCAGTTCTTC
CAIRGTSGRDEQFF
>NA|TRBJ2-2|NA|TRBV4-1
TGCGCCAGCAGCCAAGTTTGGATTTTGGGAACCGGGGAGCTGTTTTTT
CASSQVWILGTGELFF
>NA|TRBJ2-1|NA|TRBV4-1
TGCGCCAGCAGCCAAGAACTCATTTCCTACAATGAGCAGTTCTTC
CASSQELISYNEQFF
>TRBD1|TRBJ1-2|NA|TRBV27
TGTGCCAGCAGGGTAGACAGGGGGGGTTTCTATGGCTACACCTTC
CASRVDRGGFYGYTF
>NA|TRBJ1-2|NA|TRBV21-1
TGTGCCAGCAGCAAAGGACGGGGACGGGTGTATGGCTACACCTTC
CASSKGRGRVYGYTF
>NA|TRBJ1-1|NA|TRBV30
NA
CYGCSPNTEAFF
>TRBD2|TRBJ2-7|NA|TRBV7-2
TGTGCCAGCAGCCACCAAGCGGGAAGAACCCACGAGCAGTACTTC
CASSHQAGRTHEQYF
>NA|TRBJ2-5|NA|TRBV18
TGTGCCAGCTCATTCGGAGGGGGCCAAGAGACCCAGTACTTC
CASSFGGGQETQYF
>NA|TRBJ2-1|once|TRBV2
TGTGCCAGCAGTGCCATGACCGACAATGAGCAGTTCTTC
CASSAMTDNEQFF
>NA|TRBJ1-2|NA|TRBV11-2
TGTGCCAGCAGCCCCCTTTGGGTAGGGAACTATGGCTACACCTTC
CASSPLWVGNYGYTF
>NA|TRBJ1-2|NA|TRBV28
TGTGCCAGCAGTTTTGTTGGGGGGGGCTATGGCTACACCTTC
CASSFVGGGYGYTF
>TRBD2|TRBJ2-2|NA|TRBV7-2
TGTGCCAGCAGCTTAGTGGGAGCGGGAGGTTTTACATCCGGGGAGCTGTTTTTT
CASSLVGAGGFTSGELFF
>NA|TRBJ2-7|NA|TRBV5-1
TGCGCCAGCAGCCCTGACCCTACTCGTTCCTACGAGCAGTACTTC
CASSPDPTRSYEQYF
>NA|TRBJ1-2|NA|TRBV4-1
TGCGCCAGCAGCCAAGATCGCGACAGGAGCTATGGCTACACCTTC
CASSQDRDRSYGYTF
>NA|TRBJ1-1|NA|TRBV23-1
TGCGCCTCCCCCCCCGGTCAAAAAAGCCCTGAAGCTTTCTTT
CASPPGQKSPEAFF
>NA|TRBJ1-4|few|TRBV2
TGTGCCAGCGGGGAAGGGAGAGAAAAACTGTTTTTT
CASGEGREKLFF
>TRBD1|TRBJ2-2|NA|TRBV11-2
TGTGCCAGCAGCCTGGACAGGAGTGGCGGGGAGCTGTTTTTT
CASSLDRSGGELFF
>NA|TRBJ1-1|NA|TRBV5-6
TGTGCCAGCAGCCGAAAGGGGACTGAAGCTTTCTTT
CASSRKGTEAFF
>NA|TRBJ1-2|NA|TRBV5-1
TGCGCCACCCGGATGGGCGACAGGAACTATGGCTACACCTTC
CATRMGDRNYGYTF
>NA|TRBJ2-1|NA|TRBV2
TGTGCCAGCAGTCCGGTGGGTGAGCAGTTCTTC
CASSPVGEQFF
>NA|TRBJ1-2|NA|TRBV6-5
TGTGCCAGCAGGCGGACAGAGGCGCATGGCTACACCTTC
CASRRTEAHGYTF
>NA|TRBJ1-2|NA|TRBV6-5
TGTGCCAGCAGTTACACTACTAACTATGGCTACACCTTC
CASSYTTNYGYTF
>TRBD2|TRBJ2-7|NA|TRBV9
TGTGCCAGCAGCGTAGGTCCTAGCGGGGTTTTCGGGTACGAGCAGTACTTC
CASSVGPSGVFGYEQYF
>TRBD1|TRBJ2-2|NA|TRBV7-3
TGTGCCAGCGGGGACAGCCACACCGGGGAGCTGTTTTTT
CASGDSHTGELFF
>NA|TRBJ1-3|few|TRBV6-1
TGTGCCAGCAGTGAGAACTGGACCTCTGGAAACACCATATATTTT
CASSENWTSGNTIYF
>NA|TRBJ1-2|NA|TRBV9
TGTGCCAGCAGCGTAGGGCCCCGGCAGGGTGGCTACACCTTC
CASSVGPRQGGYTF
>TRBD1|TRBJ1-5|NA|TRBV2
TGTGCCAGCAGCCTCGGGACAGCCAGCAATCAGCCCCAGCATTTT
CASSLGTASNQPQHF
>NA|TRBJ1-6|NA|TRBV30
TGTGCCTGTACCCTCTCCGTGTATAATTCACCCCTCCACTTT
CACTLSVYNSPLHF
>TRBD1|TRBJ2-7|NA|TRBV2
TGTGCCAGCAGTCGGGACAGAAGCTCCTACGAGCAGTACTTC
CASSRDRSSYEQYF
>TRBD1|TRBJ1-4|NA|TRBV2
TGTGCCAGCAGGGACAGGGGGCTAGGGGATGAAAAACTGTTTTTT
CASRDRGLGDEKLFF
>NA|TRBJ2-1|NA|TRBV2
TGTGCCAGCAACGGGGGCCAGAGCTCCTACAATGAGCAGTTCTTC
CASNGGQSSYNEQFF
>NA|TRBJ2-7|NA|TRBV4-2
TGTGCCAGCAGCCAATCCAGCGCAGCGAATACGGGACCCTACTACGAGCAGTACTTC
CASSQSSAANTGPYYEQYF
>NA|TRBJ2-3|once|TRBV28
TGTGCCAGCACCGAGAGGAGGGGAATAACAGATACGCAGTATTTT
CASTERRGITDTQYF
>NA|TRBJ1-2|NA|TRBV7-2
TGTGCCAGCAGCCTGGGCCCTTCCTCCTATGGCTACACCTTC
CASSLGPSSYGYTF